Described below is a single T cell receptor beta chain sequence and its context. The target of this receptor is not known. The input lacks base qualities; no much larger clone sits a single base away. This sample also contains other DNA sequences that code for the same CDR3. CD8 naive samples were CD45RO-negative cells positively selected for CCR7, giving a CD45RA+CCR7+ population that excluded TemRA cells. The donors were healthy, HIV-negative adults with no recently reported acute infections or vaccinations. Every donor was a Caucasian adult living in Nashville, Tennessee, USA. Blood was collected by leukapheresis, and PBMCs were isolated by Ficoll-Histopaque density gradient centrifugation and then cryopreserved in liquid nitrogen vapor phase. Analytical flow cytometry was used to check the purity and quantity of every magnetically sorted T cell population. Genomic DNA was isolated from each sorted fraction and quantified by UV absorbance on a Nanodrop 2000c.

Sequences ENHRY (CDR1) and SYGVKD (CDR2) are obtained from the germline V gene. Trimming takes 2 bases from V and 0 bases from J, and the germline ends sit 4 bases apart. Its CDR3 holds 13 amino acids, cysteine through phenylalanine. The only DNA kept is the CDR3, 39 bases in frame from the first base. This record comes from a study of shared clonotypes between healthy human individuals (dated by TCRdb to the early 2020s). At the level of the whole study: The cohort included three men and a couple of women between 18 and 49 years of age. The study deeply sequenced blood TCR repertoires of roughly five healthy adults to estimate repertoire size and the extent of clonotype sharing between individuals. Between about 0.85 and 9.5 billion PBMCs per donor were obtained by leukapheresis. To increase sequencing depth and limit assay-specific biases, TCR repertoire library preparation and sequencing were carried out by different laboratories using diverse techniques. For each donor, CD4 naive and CD4 memory were each run on three plates, CD8 naive on two plates, and CD8 memory on one plate. The full study reports these points: When a few donors were compared, the shared fraction of clonotypes was around 4.6% for naive CD4, more than 3% for naive CD8, 2% to 2.5% for memory CD4, and less than 0.5% for memory CD8. Only blood was sampled, and tissue TCR repertoires likely differ from those in blood. Pairwise subsampling led to the expectation that sequencing depth would affect the degree of clonotype sharing among donors. Naive subsets generally had larger estimated clonotype richness than memory subsets did. The small number of donors limited the genetic and exposure-history diversity represented. Rarefaction of sorted-subset datasets indicated incomplete sequencing despite the large sequencing depth. Compared with non-shared clonotypes, clonotypes shared by all four sorted-subset donors had higher generation probabilities.

Using the deep immunoSEQ assay, multiplex PCR amplified TCR CDR3 regions from genomic DNA. Extracted genomic DNA from each cell subset was spread evenly across all wells of several immunoSEQ 96-well plates, with each plate serving as a replicate. For sorted subsets, about 200 ng genomic DNA, equal to 30,000 to 35,000 T cell genomes, was loaded into each replicate PCR. The purified libraries were quantified using a Qubit 3.0 fluorometer, sized with a Bioanalyzer 2100, and then quantified again using the KAPA Library Quantification kit. Every immunoSEQ 96-well plate was sequenced on a dedicated single-read 150-cycle Illumina NextSeq 550 flow cell. In the original analysis: Because only junctional sequences without quality scores were contained in the immunoSEQ output, filtering matching that applied to full-length reads could not be performed. To assign V/J genes and CDR3, sequences were annotated using PyIR, a Python wrapper for IgBLAST v1.9, with IMGT germline references. Reads were filtered out if the reads had weak V/J assignments (E-value above 1e-6), no CDR3, stop codons, out-of-frame junctions, or ambiguous translated residues. A V3J clonotype was defined by an identical inferred V gene, J gene, and CDR3 amino acid sequence. The percentage overlap between two repertoires was calculated by dividing the number of shared unique clonotypes by the size of the smaller repertoire. Three approaches were used to assess repertoire richness: RTK rarefaction, the Chao1 estimator, and Recon v2.1 estimates of unobserved clonotypes. OLGA was used to compute generation probabilities for all TCRbeta clonotypes that the gDNA method yielded from several donors. The table comes from immuneACCESS by way of TCRdb, which keeps in-frame sequences with V and J called. Part of the clones is missing from these tables; in studies checked, under half for an unresolved V gene and the rest for unknown reasons. From that table come the V and J calls and clone size; the DNA was used to work out D and trimming. The sample table contains around 1.9 million clones; only one count was recorded for about 93% of them. In total, the top ten clones hold 1.5% to 2% of the sample.

Here the chain combines TRBV10-3 and TRBJ1-1, with no reliable assignment of the D segment. The specimen sequenced was naive CD8+ T cells from PBMCs. The cell subset or site label, read with the paper, signifies: CD45RA+CCR7+. The clonotype originates from a man aged 18 to 30 in good health. Some clones in this sample may be carry-over from other donors' samples. Here the CDR3 is given as CAISEVLNTEAFF. The DNA is TGTGCCATCAGTGAGGTCCTGAACACTGAAGCTTTCTTT.